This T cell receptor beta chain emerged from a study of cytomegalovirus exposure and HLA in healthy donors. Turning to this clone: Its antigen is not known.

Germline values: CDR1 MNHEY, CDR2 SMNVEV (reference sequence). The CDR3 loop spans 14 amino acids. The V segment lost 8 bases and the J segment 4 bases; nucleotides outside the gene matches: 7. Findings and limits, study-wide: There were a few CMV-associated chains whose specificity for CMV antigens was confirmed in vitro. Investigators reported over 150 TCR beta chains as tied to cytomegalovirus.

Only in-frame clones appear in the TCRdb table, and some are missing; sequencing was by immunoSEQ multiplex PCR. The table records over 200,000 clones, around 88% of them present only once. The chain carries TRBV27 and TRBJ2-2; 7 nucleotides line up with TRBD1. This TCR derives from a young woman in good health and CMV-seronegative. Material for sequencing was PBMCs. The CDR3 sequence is CASQGTDITGELFF. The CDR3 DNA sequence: TGTGCCAGCCAGGGGACAGACATCACCGGGGAGCTGTTTTTT.